This T cell receptor (beta chain) was identified during a study of blood T cell repertoires in COVID-19. For the study at large: Spain, Italy and the United States supplied samples that represented acute and convalescent COVID-19. From T cells, B-cell-depleted T cells, or PBMCs came the material, which was cDNA or gDNA.

The authors' processing: Amplifying reference gene primers gave estimates of nucleated cell counts. Clones were read by immunoSEQ multiplex PCR, and TCRdb kept only the in-frame ones, dropping some. V, J and clone size reflect that table, while D and trimming were determined from the DNA. Here the sample spans around 100,000 clones, 85% to 90% being singletons. V was pared by 2 bases and J by 6 bases, with 13 bases between. Looked up from germline, CDR1 is LNHDA and CDR2 is SQIVND (reference sequence). The CDR3 runs 14 residues. The specimen was peripheral blood. The TCR comes from a human donor in a cohort sampled during active COVID-19. The rearrangement joins TRBV19 to TRBJ1-1; no clear D. The CDR3 DNA follows: TGTGCCAGTAGTATATCGGTCGGCCGGGCTGAAGCTTTCTTT. Protein product: CASSISVGRAEAFF.